This record covers a single T cell receptor (beta chain). This sample is part of a study of early T cells in non-severe SARS-CoV-2 infection. One entry per CDR3 protein, called by TCRdb with MiXCR from the 5' RACE reads. Here the sample spans around 110,000 distinct CDR3 sequences, approximately 10% being singletons. The sample taken for sequencing was whole blood. This TCR was recovered from an adult who was a healthcare worker with PCR-confirmed SARS-CoV-2 infection or an uninfected control (not recorded which).

The CDR3 loop is CASSDFGGGRGTQYF. CDR3 in DNA: TGTGCCAGCAGTGATTTTGGGGGGGGCCGTGGGACCCAGTACTTC. The rearrangement joins TRBV28 to TRBJ2-5; D may be TRBD2 (7 bases). Germline V lookup: CDR1 MDHEN, CDR2 SYDVKM. Trimming removed 5 bases at V and 7 bases at J, with 20 bases between. This CDR3 spans 15 amino acids.